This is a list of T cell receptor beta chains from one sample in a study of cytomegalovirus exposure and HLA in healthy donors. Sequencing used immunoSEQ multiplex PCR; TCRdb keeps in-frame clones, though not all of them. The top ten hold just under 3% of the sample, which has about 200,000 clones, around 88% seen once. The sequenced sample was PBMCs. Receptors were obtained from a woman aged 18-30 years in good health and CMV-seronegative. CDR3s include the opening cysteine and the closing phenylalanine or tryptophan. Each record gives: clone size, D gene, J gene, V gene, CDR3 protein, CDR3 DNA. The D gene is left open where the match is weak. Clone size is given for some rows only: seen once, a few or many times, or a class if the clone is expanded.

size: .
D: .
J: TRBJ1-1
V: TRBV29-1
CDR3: CSVVTYRVGVFF
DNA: TGCAGCGTTGTAACCTACAGGGTAGGGGTTTTCTTT

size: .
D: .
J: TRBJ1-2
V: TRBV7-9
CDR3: CASNTLDSYYGYTF
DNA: TGTGCCAGCAACACGCTTGACAGTTATTATGGCTACACCTTC

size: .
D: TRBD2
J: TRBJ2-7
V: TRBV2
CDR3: CASEYSGSSYEQYF
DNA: TGTGCCAGCGAATATAGCGGGAGCTCCTACGAGCAGTACTTC

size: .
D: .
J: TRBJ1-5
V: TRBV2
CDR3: CASTTEPYSNQPQHF
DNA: TGTGCCAGCACGACAGAGCCCTATAGCAATCAGCCCCAGCATTTT

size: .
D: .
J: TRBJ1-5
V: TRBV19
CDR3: CASSTSAAPQHF
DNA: TGTGCCAGTAGTACCAGCGCTGCGCCCCAGCATTTT

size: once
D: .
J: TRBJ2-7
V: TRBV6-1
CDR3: CASSERPGITYEQYF
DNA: TGTGCCAGCAGTGAACGGCCAGGGATTACCTACGAGCAGTACTTC

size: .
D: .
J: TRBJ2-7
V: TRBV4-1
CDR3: CASSQGVGPRGRGSAEQYF
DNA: TGCGCCAGCAGCCAAGGGGTTGGTCCAAGGGGGAGGGGATCGGCTGAGCAGTACTTC

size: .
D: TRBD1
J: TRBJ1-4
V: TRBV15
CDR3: CATSRRGPSNEKLFF
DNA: TGTGCCACCAGCAGAAGGGGGCCGTCTAATGAAAAACTGTTTTTT

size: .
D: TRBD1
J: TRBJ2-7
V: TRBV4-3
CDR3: CASSQWTGASYEQYF
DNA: TGCGCCAGCAGCCAATGGACAGGGGCGTCCTACGAGCAGTACTTC

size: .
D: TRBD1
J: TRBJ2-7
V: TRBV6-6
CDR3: CASLNRGAHEQYF
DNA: TGTGCCAGCCTTAACAGGGGTGCCCACGAGCAGTACTTC

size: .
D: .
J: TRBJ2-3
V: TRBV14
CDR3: CASSVRVGSATDTQYF
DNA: TGTGCCAGCAGCGTCAGGGTAGGCAGTGCCACAGATACGCAGTATTTT

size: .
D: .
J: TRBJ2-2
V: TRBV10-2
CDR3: CASSTRLGVRELFF
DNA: TGCGCCAGCAGTACTAGACTCGGGGTTAGGGAGCTGTTTTTT

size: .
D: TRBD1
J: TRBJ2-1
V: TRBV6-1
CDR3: CASSAGQAGEQFF
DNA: TGTGCCAGCAGTGCTGGACAGGCGGGTGAGCAGTTCTTC

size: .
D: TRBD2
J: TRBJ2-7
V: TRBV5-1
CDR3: CASSYGLAGGPMAAQNEQYF
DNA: TGCGCCAGCAGCTACGGACTAGCGGGAGGGCCGATGGCGGCTCAAAACGAGCAGTACTTC

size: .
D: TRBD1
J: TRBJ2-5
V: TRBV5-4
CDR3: CASSSVGTGKETQYF
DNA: TGTGCCAGCAGCTCGGTAGGGACAGGGAAAGAGACCCAGTACTTC

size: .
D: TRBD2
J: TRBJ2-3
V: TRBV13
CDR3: CASSLRGGSTDTQYF
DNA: TGTGCCAGCAGCTTGAGGGGAGGGAGCACAGATACGCAGTATTTT

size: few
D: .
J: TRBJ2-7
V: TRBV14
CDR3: CASSQDLLREQYF
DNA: TGTGCCAGCAGCCAAGATCTCCTCCGGGAGCAGTACTTC

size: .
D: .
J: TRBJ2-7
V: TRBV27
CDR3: CASSFYGRLGYEQYF
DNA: TGTGCCAGCAGTTTTTATGGCCGGCTAGGCTACGAGCAGTACTTC

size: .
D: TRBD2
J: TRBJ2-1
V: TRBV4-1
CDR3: CASSRVRTSGTHNEQFF
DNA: TGCGCCAGCAGCCGGGTAAGGACTAGCGGGACACACAATGAGCAGTTCTTC

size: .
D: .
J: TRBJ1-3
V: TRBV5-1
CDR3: CASSLDVGRKSSGNTIYF
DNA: TGCGCCAGCAGCTTGGACGTAGGGAGGAAGAGCTCTGGAAACACCATATATTTT

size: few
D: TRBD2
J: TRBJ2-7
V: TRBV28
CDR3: CASSLFLAGVYEQYF
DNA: TGTGCCAGCAGTTTGTTTCTAGCGGGAGTCTACGAGCAGTACTTC

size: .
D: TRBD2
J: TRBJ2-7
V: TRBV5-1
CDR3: CASSGTGGPYEQYF
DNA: TGCGCCAGCAGCGGTACGGGAGGGCCCTACGAGCAGTACTTC

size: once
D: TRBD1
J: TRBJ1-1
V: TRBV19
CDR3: CASSFAATGGWPPEAFF
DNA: TGTGCCAGTAGTTTCGCCGCAACAGGGGGTTGGCCCCCTGAAGCTTTCTTT

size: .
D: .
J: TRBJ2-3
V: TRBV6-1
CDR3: CASSGPAGAGGDTQYF
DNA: TGTGCCAGCAGTGGGCCCGCAGGGGCGGGTGGAGATACGCAGTATTTT

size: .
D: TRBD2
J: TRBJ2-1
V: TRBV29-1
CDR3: CSVVAGLIEQFF
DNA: TGCAGCGTTGTAGCGGGATTGATTGAGCAGTTCTTC

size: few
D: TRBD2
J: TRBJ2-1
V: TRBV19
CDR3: CAVSGRGPHEQFF
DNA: TGTGCCGTTAGCGGGAGAGGCCCCCATGAGCAGTTCTTC

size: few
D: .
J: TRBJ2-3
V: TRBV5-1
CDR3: CASSLGRLMGADTQYF
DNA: TGCGCCAGCAGCTTGGGTCGGCTAATGGGCGCAGATACGCAGTATTTT

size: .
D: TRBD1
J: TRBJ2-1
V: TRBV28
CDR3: CASSLRHRGRLGNEQFF
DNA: TGTGCCAGCAGTTTAAGGCACAGGGGGCGCTTGGGCAATGAGCAGTTCTTC

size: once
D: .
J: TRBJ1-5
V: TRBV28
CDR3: CASSLLVLKHLNQPQHF
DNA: TGTGCCAGCAGTTTACTGGTCCTTAAGCACCTCAATCAGCCCCAGCATTTT

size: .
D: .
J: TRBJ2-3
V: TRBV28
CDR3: CASTWGGRTTLTDTQYF
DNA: TGTGCCAGCACCTGGGGGGGCAGAACCACCCTCACAGATACGCAGTATTTT

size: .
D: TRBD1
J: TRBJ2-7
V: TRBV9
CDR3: CASSGTGGSYEQYF
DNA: TGTGCCAGCAGCGGGACAGGGGGCTCCTACGAGCAGTACTTC

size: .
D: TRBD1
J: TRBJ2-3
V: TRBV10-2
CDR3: CASSEIRGNTQYF
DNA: TGCGCCAGCAGTGAGATCAGGGGGAATACGCAGTATTTT

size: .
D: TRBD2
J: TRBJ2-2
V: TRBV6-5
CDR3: CASSYPAGANTGELFF
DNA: TGTGCCAGCAGTTACCCAGCGGGAGCGAACACCGGGGAGCTGTTTTTT

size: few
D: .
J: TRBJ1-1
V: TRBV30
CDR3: CAWMGGMNTEAFF
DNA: TGTGCCTGGATGGGGGGTATGAACACTGAAGCTTTCTTT

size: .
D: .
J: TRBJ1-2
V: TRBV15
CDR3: CATSSHVQGSRSYTF
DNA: TGTGCCACCAGCAGCCACGTACAGGGATCTAGGAGCTACACCTTC

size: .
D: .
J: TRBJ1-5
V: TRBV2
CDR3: CASSLGTLQHF
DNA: TGTGCCAGCAGCCTCGGGACACTCCAGCATTTT

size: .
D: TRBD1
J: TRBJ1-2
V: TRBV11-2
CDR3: CASSLGTGASYGYTF
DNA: TGTGCCAGCAGCTTAGGGACAGGGGCGAGCTATGGCTACACCTTC

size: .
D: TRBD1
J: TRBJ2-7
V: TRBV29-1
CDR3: CSARTGEYEQYF
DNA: TGCAGCGCTCGGACAGGGGAGTACGAGCAGTACTTC

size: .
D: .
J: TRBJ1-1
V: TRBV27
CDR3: CASSTSLDSDFEAFF
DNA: TGTGCCAGCAGTACATCGTTAGACAGCGACTTTGAAGCTTTCTTT

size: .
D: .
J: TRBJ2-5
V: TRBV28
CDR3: CASSVSGRVETQYF
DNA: TGTGCCAGCTCAGTTTCAGGGCGAGTCGAGACCCAGTACTTC

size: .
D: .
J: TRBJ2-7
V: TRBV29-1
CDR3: CSVGGVQGLLHEQYF
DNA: TGCAGCGTGGGGGGAGTCCAGGGTCTACTCCACGAGCAGTACTTC

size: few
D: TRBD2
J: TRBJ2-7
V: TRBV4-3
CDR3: CASSQDAAGGSPTYEQYF
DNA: TGCGCCAGCAGCCAAGACGCAGCGGGAGGGTCCCCAACCTACGAGCAGTACTTC

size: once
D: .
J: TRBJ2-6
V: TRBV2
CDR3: CASSADSPGANVLTF
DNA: TGTGCCAGCAGCGCTGACAGTCCCGGGGCCAACGTCCTGACTTTC

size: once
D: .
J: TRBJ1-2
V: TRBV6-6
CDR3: CASSYAGAVYGYTF
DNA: TGTGCCAGCAGTTATGCAGGGGCGGTCTATGGCTACACCTTC

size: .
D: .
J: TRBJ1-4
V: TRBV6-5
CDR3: CASSSSTNEKLFF
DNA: TGTGCCAGCAGTTCCTCAACTAATGAAAAACTGTTTTTT

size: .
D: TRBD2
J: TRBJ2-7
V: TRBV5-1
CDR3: CASSSSGLVHVSSSGQYF
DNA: TGCGCCAGCAGCTCATCCGGACTAGTCCACGTTTCGTCGTCCGGGCAGTACTTC

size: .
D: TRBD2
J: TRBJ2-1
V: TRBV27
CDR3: CASSPTGTSYFNEQFF
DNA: TGTGCCAGCAGCCCAACCGGGACTAGTTATTTCAATGAGCAGTTCTTC

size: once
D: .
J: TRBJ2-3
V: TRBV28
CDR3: CASSRTLQGWGTDTQYF
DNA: TGTGCCAGCAGCCGAACTCTTCAGGGCTGGGGCACAGATACGCAGTATTTT

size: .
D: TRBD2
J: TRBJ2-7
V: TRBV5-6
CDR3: CASSPGLAYEQYF
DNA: TGTGCCAGCAGCCCGGGACTAGCCTACGAGCAGTACTTC

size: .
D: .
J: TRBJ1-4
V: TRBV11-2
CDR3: CASSLGATDYGEKLFF
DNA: TGTGCCAGCAGCTTAGGGGCAACAGACTACGGTGAAAAACTGTTTTTT

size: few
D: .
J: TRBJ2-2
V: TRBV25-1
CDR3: CASSESGSGELFF
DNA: TGTGCCAGCAGTGAATCAGGGTCCGGGGAGCTGTTTTTT

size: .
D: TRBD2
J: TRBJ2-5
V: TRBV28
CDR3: CASTQLAGGETQYF
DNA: TGTGCCAGCACCCAACTAGCGGGAGGTGAGACCCAGTACTTC

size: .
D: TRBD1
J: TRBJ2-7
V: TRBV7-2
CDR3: CASSDGQGVTEQYF
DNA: TGTGCCAGCAGCGATGGACAGGGGGTAACCGAGCAGTACTTC

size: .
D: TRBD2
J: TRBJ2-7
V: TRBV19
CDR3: CASSPGLAGAYEQYF
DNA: TGTGCCAGTAGTCCGGGACTAGCGGGAGCTTACGAGCAGTACTTC

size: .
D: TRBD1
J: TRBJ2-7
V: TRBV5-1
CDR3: CASSLGAGTVHEQYF
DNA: TGCGCCAGCAGCTTGGGTGCAGGGACAGTCCACGAGCAGTACTTC